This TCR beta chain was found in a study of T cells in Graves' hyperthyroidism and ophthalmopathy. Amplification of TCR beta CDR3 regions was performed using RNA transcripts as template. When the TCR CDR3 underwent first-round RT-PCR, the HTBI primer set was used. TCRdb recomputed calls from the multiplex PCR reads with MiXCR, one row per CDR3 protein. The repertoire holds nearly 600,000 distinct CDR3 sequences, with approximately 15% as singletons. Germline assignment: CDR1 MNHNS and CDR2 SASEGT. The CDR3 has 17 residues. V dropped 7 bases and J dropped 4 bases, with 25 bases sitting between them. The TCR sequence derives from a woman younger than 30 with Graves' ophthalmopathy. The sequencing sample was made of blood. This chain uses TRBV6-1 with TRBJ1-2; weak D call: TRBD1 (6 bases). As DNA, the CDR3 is TGTGCCAGCACTCTAGGGCAGGGAGGGGGGAAGGGCTATGGCTACACCTTC. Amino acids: CASTLGQGGGKGYGYTF.